This T cell receptor beta chain was sequenced during a study of cytomegalovirus exposure and HLA in healthy donors. This clone occurred a few times. The target antigen is unknown. The study's findings and limits: Reportedly, a later analysis found an Asian-associated ancestry cluster had fewer N-insertions than the approximately 700-donor mean. Cytomegalovirus association was listed for roughly 160 TCR beta chains. Both high specificity and high sensitivity reportedly marked the classifier's diagnosis of cytomegalovirus status.

CDR1 MGHRA and CDR2 YSYEKL come from the germline V gene. V lost 3 bases to trimming and J lost 7 bases, with 10 bases between them. The CDR3 contains 14 residues. 13 Jbeta primers and 60 Vbeta primers were used for the PCR. Repertoires were generated with immunoSEQ multiplex PCR, while TCRdb's copy carries only in-frame clones and drops some. There are fewer than 200,000 clones in the sample; approximately 71% occur only once, and approximately 1.5% lies in the top ten. Unrecorded immune exposure was likely among donors, who were nominally healthy when sampled. Sequencing input: PBMCs. The TCR comes from a girl between 10 and 17 years old in good health and CMV-seronegative. The V call is TRBV4-1, the J call TRBJ1-6, with D perhaps matching TRBD1 (5 bases). CDR3 nucleotides: TGCGCCAGCAGCCAGTGGGGCGCGAATTCACCCCTCCACTTT. The encoded protein is CASSQWGANSPLHF.